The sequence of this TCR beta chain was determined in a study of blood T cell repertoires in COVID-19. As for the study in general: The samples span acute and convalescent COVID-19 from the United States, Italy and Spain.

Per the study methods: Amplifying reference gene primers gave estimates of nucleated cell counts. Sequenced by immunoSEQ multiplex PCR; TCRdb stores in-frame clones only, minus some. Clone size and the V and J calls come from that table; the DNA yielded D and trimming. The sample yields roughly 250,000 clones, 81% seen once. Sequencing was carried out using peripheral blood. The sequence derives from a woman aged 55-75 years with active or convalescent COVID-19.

The CDR3 region is CSVERGGSDTQYF. CDR3 in DNA: TGCAGCGTAGAGCGGGGTGGCTCAGATACGCAGTATTTT. The chain recombines TRBV29-1 with TRBJ2-3; 7 bases are shared with TRBD2. Germline-derived CDR1 and CDR2 are SQVTM and ANQGSEA. The CDR3 spans 13 residues. The ends lost 6 bases at V and 4 bases at J; junction bases unmatched: 7.